The 22 T cell receptor beta chains given below trace back to one sample, sequenced in a study of blood T cells in healthy people across ages. A sample-barcoded 5' primer and a J-beta primer mix were used in a second PCR of roughly 7 to 11 cycles. TCRdb itself ran the 5' RACE reads through MiXCR, one entry per CDR3 protein. There are about 620,000 distinct CDR3 sequences in the sample; 52% occur only once, and roughly 14% lies in the top ten. The sequenced material came from blood. The receptors originated from a woman older than 75 in good health.

The chain links TRBV6-5 to TRBJ1-2; 10 nucleotides agree with TRBD1. After removal of 4 bases from V and 8 bases from J, the junction contained 10 bases not matched to a gene. CDR1 is MNHEY and CDR2 is SVGAGI in the germline V gene. The CDR3 is made up of 15 amino acids. The DNA of the CDR3 is TGTGCCAGCAGTTCTCCCGCGACAGGGGGCGGAGGCTACACCTTC. Translation gives CASSSPATGGGGYTF.

This clonotype was seen more than once but under ten times. V usage is TRBV9 and J usage is TRBJ2-3; possibly TRBD2 for D (8 bases). CDR1 and CDR2 from the germline V gene are SGDLS and YYNGEE. The V gene lost 2 bases and the J gene lost 3 bases, with 19 bases spanning the gap. The CDR3 covers 17 residues. For the CDR3, the DNA is TGTGCCAGCAGCGTCGAAGACGGGAGGGGACAGACAGATACGCAGTATTTT. This gives the protein CASSVEDGRGQTDTQYF.

This clonotype occurred many times. The gene calls are TRBV12-3 or TRBV12-4 and TRBJ2-3, with 8 bases aligning to TRBD1. This CDR3 is 16 amino acids long. After removal of 4 bases from V and 7 bases from J, the junction contained 13 bases not matched to a gene. CDR3 DNA sequence: TGTGCCAGCAGTTATACTCCTAGACAGGGGAATAATACGCAGTATTTT. Encoded protein: CASSYTPRQGNNTQYF.

The table lists this clonotype with a few counts. The chain combines TRBV5-1 with TRBJ1-2; 9 nucleotides align to TRBD1. The length of the CDR3 is 15 residues. Germline V lookup: CDR1 SGHRS, CDR2 YFSETQ. After removal of 3 bases from V and 8 bases from J, the junction contained 11 bases not matched to a gene. Written as DNA, the CDR3 is TGCGCCAGCAGCTGGGCGGGGACAGGGTCTTCGGGCTACACCTTC. As protein: CASSWAGTGSSGYTF.

The chain is built from TRBV5-1 and TRBJ1-4; the D gene is possibly TRBD1 (6 bases). Germline values: CDR1 SGHRS, CDR2 YFSETQ. The CDR3 spans 16 residues. V lost 5 bases and J 0 bases, leaving 14 bases between the germline ends. The DNA of the CDR3 is TGCGCCAGCAGGGAAAGACAGGACCCAACTAATGAAAAACTGTTTTTT. This gives the protein CASRERQDPTNEKLFF.

This sequence joins TRBV24-1 and TRBJ2-5, with unresolved D. The CDR3 sequence is 15 residues long. V lost 4 bases and J lost 2, with 13 bases in between. Germline loops: CDR1 KGHDR, CDR2 SFDVKD. The CDR3 nucleotides read TGTGCCACCAGTGAGACGGCCGGGCCTCAAGAGACCCAGTACTTC. It translates to CATSETAGPQETQYF.

This clonotype occurred many times. The chain joins TRBV5-1 to TRBJ1-1; D is undetermined. V shed 0 bases and J shed 1 base, with 13 bases lying between them. The germline gives CDR1 SGHRS, CDR2 YFSETQ. The CDR3 is made up of 16 amino acids. This CDR3 is CASSLGVGLPNTEAFF. The CDR3 bases are TGCGCCAGCAGCTTGGGGGTTGGACTCCCGAACACTGAAGCTTTCTTT.

This sequence joins TRBV28 and TRBJ1-2; no firm D call. Germline CDR1 reads MDHEN; CDR2 reads SYDVKM. Trimming removed 8 bases from V and 5 bases from J, with 12 bases in between. The CDR3 spans 12 residues. CDR3: CASQKLGYGYTF. The CDR3, as DNA: TGTGCCAGCCAAAAATTGGGTTATGGCTACACCTTC.

V and J are TRBV2 and TRBJ1-5, with unresolved D. This CDR3 contains 16 residues. V was clipped by 3 bases and J by 0 bases, with 12 bases between them. In germline, CDR1 is SNHLY, CDR2 FYNNEI. This CDR3 reads CASSESFLHSNQPQHF. CDR3 bases: TGTGCCAGCAGTGAGTCCTTTCTTCATAGCAATCAGCCCCAGCATTTT.

This clonotype was counted at least ten times. This chain uses TRBV12-3 or TRBV12-4 with TRBJ2-7; either TRBD1 or TRBD2 may fit D (6 bases each). The CDR3 loop spans 12 amino acids. V lost 8 bases, J lost 7 bases, and 15 bases lay in between. The CDR3 loop is CASEGGPREQYF. CDR3 bases: TGTGCCAGCGAGGGGGGCCCGAGGGAGCAGTACTTC.

This rearrangement joins TRBV3-1 to TRBJ1-4; D perhaps matches TRBD1 (5 bases). Trimming removed 4 bases from V and 7 bases from J, with 13 bases in between. This CDR3 is 14 amino acids long. Per the germline V gene, CDR1 is LGHDT and CDR2 is YNNKEL (reference sequence). Written as DNA, the CDR3 is TGTGCCAGCAGCCCTCGCGGGACCCTTGAAAAACTGTTTTTT. It yields the protein CASSPRGTLEKLFF.

CDR3: CASSIPAGGLHEQFF. Written as DNA, the CDR3 is TGTGCCAGCAGTATCCCAGCGGGGGGGTTGCATGAGCAGTTCTTC. This chain uses TRBV12-3 or TRBV12-4 with TRBJ2-1; TRBD2 aligns across 10 bases. The CDR3 runs 15 residues. The V and J ends lost 5 bases and 8 bases, in that order; junction bases with no gene match: 9.

This clonotype was seen a few times. The chain recombines TRBV12-3 or TRBV12-4 with TRBJ1-5; a possible D gene is TRBD1 (6 bases). This CDR3 contains 14 residues. V lost 5 bases to trimming and J lost 3 bases, with 11 bases between them. The CDR3: CASSDGGINQPQHF. For the CDR3, the DNA is TGTGCCAGCAGTGATGGGGGCATCAATCAGCCCCAGCATTTT.

This clonotype was seen a few times. The V gene is TRBV12-3 or TRBV12-4, the J gene TRBJ2-2; TRBD2 is a possible D gene (5 bases). The V and J ends lost 5 bases and 9 bases respectively, with 13 bases between them. This CDR3 is 13 amino acids long. The CDR3 is CASSTTEDWELFF. The CDR3 DNA is TGTGCCAGCAGTACAACAGAGGACTGGGAGCTGTTTTTT.

This chain uses TRBV7-9 with TRBJ2-4; D is undetermined. V was cut by 5 bases and J by 4 bases, with 15 bases left in between. CDR1 SEHNR and CDR2 FQNEAQ come from the germline V gene (reference sequence). CDR3 size: 15 residues. The CDR3: CASSPKALPKNIQYF. In DNA form, the CDR3 reads TGTGCCAGCAGCCCCAAGGCCCTTCCTAAAAACATTCAGTACTTC. Drawing the rest from reference TRBV7-9 and TRBJ2-4, the complete variable domain is DTGVSQNPRHKITKRGQNVTFRCDPISEHNRLYWYRQTLGQGPEFLTYFQNEAQLEKSRLLSDRFSAERPKGSFSTLEIQRTEQGDSAMYLCASSPKALPKNIQYFGAGTRLSVL.

At least ten counts were recorded for this clonotype. CDR3 sequence: CASSQAGGAGYNEQFF. The CDR3 DNA is TGCGCCAGCAGCCAAGCAGGGGGCGCGGGATACAATGAGCAGTTCTTC. The rearrangement uses TRBV4-1 and TRBJ2-1, with 8 bases aligning to TRBD1. V shed 1 base and J 4 bases; nucleotides not matched to a gene: 6. Germline V gene lookup returns CDR1 MGHRA and CDR2 YSYEKL. The CDR3 runs 16 residues.

Many counts were recorded for this clonotype. The chain links TRBV6-5 to TRBJ2-5, with 9 bases that match TRBD1. Per germline, CDR1 MNHEY and CDR2 SVGAGI. The CDR3 loop spans 16 amino acids. With V trimmed by 0 bases and J by 4 bases, 6 bases remained unmatched. The chain's CDR3 is CASSYSGTGSPETQYF. The CDR3 DNA reads as TGTGCCAGCAGTTACTCAGGGACAGGGTCCCCAGAGACCCAGTACTTC.

The CDR3 nucleotides are TGCGCCAGCAGCTCTCACGACCGGGACAGTAATGAAAAACTGTTTTTT. Amino acid sequence: CASSSHDRDSNEKLFF. V usage is TRBV5-1 and J usage is TRBJ1-4; 7 bases agree with TRBD1. CDR1 is SGHRS, CDR2 YFSETQ, per germline. CDR3 length: 16 residues. The V segment lost 3 bases and the J segment 4 bases; nucleotides outside the gene matches: 9.

This clonotype came up many times. The rearrangement links TRBV5-5 to TRBJ2-1, with TRBD2 matching over 8 bases. The ends lost 0 bases at V and 7 bases at J; junction bases unmatched: 9. Germline CDR1 and CDR2: SGHKS and YYEKEE (reference sequence). This CDR3 spans 16 amino acids. CDR3 in amino acids: CASSLAVSGRGNEQFF. The CDR3 DNA sequence: TGTGCCAGCAGCTTGGCCGTCAGCGGGAGAGGAAATGAGCAGTTCTTC.

Regarding this clonotype: Possible read error: a much larger clone is one base away. The V call is TRBV12-3 or TRBV12-4, the J call TRBJ1-2; TRBD1 is a possible D gene (5 bases). The CDR3 length is 14 residues. CDR3 sequence: CASSYQTDNCGYTF. As DNA, the CDR3 is TGTGCCAGCAGTTACCAGACAGATAACTGTGGCTACACCTTC.

The chain employs TRBV12-3 or TRBV12-4 and TRBJ1-1, with 9 bases lining up with TRBD1. V lost 7 bases and J lost 5; bases outside the gene matches: 8. CDR3 length: 14 residues. The CDR3 sequence: CASTLDRGRTEAFF. The CDR3 DNA is TGTGCCAGCACGTTGGACAGGGGACGAACTGAAGCTTTCTTT.

This clonotype came up many times. The genes are TRBV7-9 and TRBJ2-3, with D possibly TRBD1 on 5 matching bases. The CDR3 extends over 15 amino acids. The V end was cut by 4 bases, the J end by 6 bases, with 17 bases between. Germline-derived CDR1 and CDR2 are SEHNR and FQNEAQ (reference sequence). The CDR3 DNA reads TGTGCCAGCAGCTCTGGACAAGGCCCGACTGATACGCAGTATTTT. Protein product: CASSSGQGPTDTQYF. Together with reference TRBV7-9 and TRBJ2-3, the CDR3 gives the full variable domain: DTGVSQNPRHKITKRGQNVTFRCDPISEHNRLYWYRQTLGQGPEFLTYFQNEAQLEKSRLLSDRFSAERPKGSFSTLEIQRTEQGDSAMYLCASSSGQGPTDTQYFGPGTRLTVL.